This T cell receptor beta chain was profiled in a study of T-cell reconstitution after alpha-beta-depleted transplantation in children. The CDR3 contains 16 residues. The V gene lost 4 bases and the J gene lost 4 bases, with 20 bases spanning the gap. CDR1 and CDR2 (germline): SGHKS, YYEKEE (reference sequence). Unique molecular identifiers were incorporated when the TCRbeta library was constructed. TCRdb re-analysed the PCR reads in MiXCR, keeping a single row per CDR3 protein. The sample has 300,000 to 400,000 distinct CDR3 sequences; roughly 13% are singletons. This clonotype was counted a few times.

The V gene is TRBV5-5, the J gene TRBJ1-2, with D uncertain. This receptor was obtained from a human donor who donated a stem cell graft to a child with Fanconi anemia. Sequenced material: PBMCs, taken from the stem cell graft. Here the CDR3 reads CASSVSPTDGLYGYTF. The DNA of the CDR3 is TGTGCCAGCAGCGTATCACCGACGGATGGACTCTATGGCTACACCTTC.